A selection of T cell receptor beta chains follows, all from one sample in a study of T cells in Graves' hyperthyroidism and ophthalmopathy. TCRdb reprocessed the multiplex PCR reads via MiXCR and lists one record per CDR3 protein. In the table there are around 800,000 distinct CDR3 sequences, 35% to 45% of which are singletons. The sample comprised blood. The receptors here all came from a man aged 18-30 years with Graves' hyperthyroidism. Both conserved end residues are part of each CDR3. The D gene is left open where the match is weak. Where a row states a size, it is once, few, many or the class of an expanded clone; other rows omit it.

d_gene,v_gene,abundance,j_gene,CDR3nt,CDR3aa
TRBD2,TRBV7-9,NA,TRBJ2-5,TGTGCCAGCAGCTTAGCGAGGCGGGGGGGCCCCCAAGAGACCCAGTACTTC,CASSLARRGGPQETQYF
NA,TRBV12-3/TRBV12-4,many,TRBJ1-5,TGTGCCAGCAGTTCTCGCGGGGGATCGAGCAATCAGCCCCAGCATTTT,CASSSRGGSSNQPQHF
TRBD2,TRBV7-2,many,TRBJ2-5,TGTGCCAGCAGCGGACGAGCGGGGGAGACCCAGTACTTC,CASSGRAGETQYF
NA,TRBV2,NA,TRBJ2-5,TGTGCCAGCAGACTTTGGATAGGGCAAGAGACCCAGTACTTC,CASRLWIGQETQYF
NA,TRBV20-1,few,TRBJ1-6,TGCAGTGCTAGAGGACGAGGAGCGTTTTCTAATTCACCCCTCCACTTT,CSARGRGAFSNSPLHF
NA,TRBV7-8,few,TRBJ1-5,TGTGCCAGCAGCCCCCCGACAGAACGAGAGGGTCAGCCCCAGCATTTT,CASSPPTEREGQPQHF
NA,TRBV24-1,many,TRBJ1-4,TGTGCCACCAGGCAGGGGAATAATGAAAAACTGTTTTTT,CATRQGNNEKLFF
NA,TRBV29-1,many,TRBJ2-5,TGCAGCGTTCCCTACACCCACCAAGAGACCCAGTACTTC,CSVPYTHQETQYF
NA,TRBV2,NA,TRBJ1-5,TGTGCCAGCAACAAAGGGGGAGGGGGCAATCAGCCCCAGCATTTT,CASNKGGGGNQPQHF
NA,TRBV7-9,few,TRBJ1-4,TGTGCCAGCAGCTTAGTTCCAGAAACTAATGAAAAACTGTTTTTT,CASSLVPETNEKLFF
NA,TRBV5-4,NA,TRBJ2-2,TGTGCCAGCAGCTTGTATGGGGCGCAGGGTTACACCGGGGAGCTGTCTTGG,CASSLYGAQGYTGELSW
TRBD1,TRBV4-2,NA,TRBJ2-5,TGTGCCAGCAGCTTAAAGGCAGGGGGCGGAGAGACCCAGTACTTC,CASSLKAGGGETQYF
NA,TRBV10-3,many,TRBJ2-7,TGTGCCATCAGAAAACATCAGGGGTACTTC,CAIRKHQGYF
NA,TRBV29-1,many,TRBJ1-1,TGCAGCGTTGAACGGACGGTGAGGCCTGAAGCTTTCTTT,CSVERTVRPEAFF
NA,TRBV19,few,TRBJ1-3,TGTGCCAGTAGTCCCTGGACCGAGGACGGAAACACCATATATTTT,CASSPWTEDGNTIYF
TRBD1,TRBV11-1,NA,TRBJ2-7,TGTGCCAGCAGCTTAGCGGGGCAGGGGGCGGCCTACGAGCAGTACTTC,CASSLAGQGAAYEQYF
NA,TRBV12-3/TRBV12-4,NA,TRBJ2-5,TGTGCCAGCACCAACTCGCAGGAGGGCCAAGAGACCCAGTACTTC,CASTNSQEGQETQYF
NA,TRBV14,NA,TRBJ1-6,TGTGCCAGCAGCCAAGAAGGCTTGACCCTCCACTTT,CASSQEGLTLHF
NA,TRBV15,NA,TRBJ2-2,TGTGCCACCAGCCTAGAGGGTACAGGGGAGCTGTTTTTT,CATSLEGTGELFF
NA,TRBV7-9,many,TRBJ2-5,TGTGCCAGCAGCCAGTGGGGGCAAGAGACCCAGTACTTC,CASSQWGQETQYF
NA,TRBV24-1,once,TRBJ1-2,TGTGCCACCAGTGACACGGGAAACAAGAATGGGTACTATGGCTACACCTTC,CATSDTGNKNGYYGYTF
NA,TRBV9,NA,TRBJ1-1,TGTGCCAGCAGCCAAGGCGGTAGAGGCACTGAAGCTTTCTTT,CASSQGGRGTEAFF
NA,TRBV7-2,few,TRBJ2-7,TGTGCCAGCAGCTTGGGCGCAGTCTCCTACGAGCAGTACTTC,CASSLGAVSYEQYF
NA,TRBV6-5,NA,TRBJ1-2,TGTGCCAGCAGTGTTCACTCGAACTATGGCTACACCTTC,CASSVHSNYGYTF
NA,TRBV7-8,NA,TRBJ1-1,TGTGCCAGCAGCCAACTTGAGGAGGCAGGGAACACTGAAGCTTTCTTT,CASSQLEEAGNTEAFF
NA,TRBV9,few,TRBJ2-5,TGTGCCAGCAGCGTGGGTAACGGGAACCAAGAGACCCAGTACTTC,CASSVGNGNQETQYF
NA,TRBV7-9,NA,TRBJ1-4,TGTGCCAGCAGCCCAAGTTGGGGTCAACTGTTTTTT,CASSPSWGQLFF
TRBD1,TRBV6-5,few,TRBJ1-6,TGTGCCAGCACAACCGGGACAGGGTTTTCGGCCCTCCACTTT,CASTTGTGFSALHF
TRBD1,TRBV7-2,NA,TRBJ1-1,TGTGCCAGCAGCTCTGGGGGACGGACAGGGGAGGACACTGAAGCTTTCTTT,CASSSGGRTGEDTEAFF
TRBD1,TRBV5-1,NA,TRBJ1-3,TGCGCCAGCAGCGTACAGGGGGCGGACACCATATATTTT,CASSVQGADTIYF
TRBD1,TRBV2,NA,TRBJ2-7,TGTGCCAGCGGGAGCCAGGGGGTTCCCTACGAGCAGTACTTC,CASGSQGVPYEQYF
NA,TRBV20-1,NA,TRBJ2-2,TGCAGTGTCCCGGCCAGGGGATCCGGGGAGCTGTTTTTT,CSVPARGSGELFF
NA,TRBV7-2,NA,TRBJ1-5,TGTGCCAGCAGCCAGGGGCTGTCGGGTCAGCCCCAGCATTTT,CASSQGLSGQPQHF
TRBD2,TRBV29-1,many,TRBJ2-7,TGCAGCGTTGGGGAGGGAAGGGAGCAGTACTTC,CSVGEGREQYF
TRBD1,TRBV6-5,NA,TRBJ2-7,TGTGCCAGCAGTGATGTCCCCGGGACAGGGGCCTACGAGCAGTACTTC,CASSDVPGTGAYEQYF
NA,TRBV5-1,NA,TRBJ2-7,TGCGCCAGCTCAGCGGATACTGCGAGCGAGCAGTACTTC,CASSADTASEQYF